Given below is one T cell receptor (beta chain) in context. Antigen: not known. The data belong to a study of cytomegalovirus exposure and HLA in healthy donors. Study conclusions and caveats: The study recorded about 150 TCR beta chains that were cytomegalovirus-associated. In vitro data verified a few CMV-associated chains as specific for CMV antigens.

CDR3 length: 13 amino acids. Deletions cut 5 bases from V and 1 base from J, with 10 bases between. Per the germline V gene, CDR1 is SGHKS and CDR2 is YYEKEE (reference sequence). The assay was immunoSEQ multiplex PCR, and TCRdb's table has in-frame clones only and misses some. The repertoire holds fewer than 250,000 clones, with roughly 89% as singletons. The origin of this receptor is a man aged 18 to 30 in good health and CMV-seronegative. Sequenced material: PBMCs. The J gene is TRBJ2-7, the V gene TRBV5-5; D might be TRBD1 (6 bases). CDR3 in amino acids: CASSSGTSYEQYF. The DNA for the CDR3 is TGTGCCAGCAGTTCGGGGACATCCTACGAGCAGTACTTC.